This TCR beta chain was sequenced in a study of beta chain features in type 1 diabetes. Study results and limitations: All four CD4+ subsets from Type 1 diabetes patients carried moderately but significantly shorter TCRB CDR3s.

Germline V CDR1 and CDR2: SGHRS, YFSETQ. The CDR3 sequence is 15 residues long. The V end lost 0 bases, the J end lost 5 bases, and 14 bases lay between the germline ends. This clone was seen more than once but under ten times. Its antigen is not known. The entirety of the isolated RNA underwent reverse transcription, so expressed TCRB transcripts were sequenced. Each sample of naive, central memory or regulatory T cells had, on average, about 3.57 million reads. Here immunoSEQ multiplex PCR was the method, and the copy in TCRdb shows in-frame clones only, minus some. The sample gives hundreds of thousands of clones, 15% to 19% of which show up once; approximately 0.093% is in the top ten. Stem cell-like memory, regulatory, central memory and naive CD4+ cells were sorted via CD45RO/CCR7/CD25/CD127/CD95/CD27.

Specimen: naive CD4+ T cells from blood. V usage is TRBV5-1 and J usage is TRBJ1-1; D might be TRBD1 (5 bases). The TCR originated in a man aged 18-30 years in good health. The CDR3 sequence: CASSLEQGGGTEAFF. The DNA of the CDR3 is TGCGCCAGCAGCTTGGAGCAGGGTGGGGGAACTGAAGCTTTCTTT.